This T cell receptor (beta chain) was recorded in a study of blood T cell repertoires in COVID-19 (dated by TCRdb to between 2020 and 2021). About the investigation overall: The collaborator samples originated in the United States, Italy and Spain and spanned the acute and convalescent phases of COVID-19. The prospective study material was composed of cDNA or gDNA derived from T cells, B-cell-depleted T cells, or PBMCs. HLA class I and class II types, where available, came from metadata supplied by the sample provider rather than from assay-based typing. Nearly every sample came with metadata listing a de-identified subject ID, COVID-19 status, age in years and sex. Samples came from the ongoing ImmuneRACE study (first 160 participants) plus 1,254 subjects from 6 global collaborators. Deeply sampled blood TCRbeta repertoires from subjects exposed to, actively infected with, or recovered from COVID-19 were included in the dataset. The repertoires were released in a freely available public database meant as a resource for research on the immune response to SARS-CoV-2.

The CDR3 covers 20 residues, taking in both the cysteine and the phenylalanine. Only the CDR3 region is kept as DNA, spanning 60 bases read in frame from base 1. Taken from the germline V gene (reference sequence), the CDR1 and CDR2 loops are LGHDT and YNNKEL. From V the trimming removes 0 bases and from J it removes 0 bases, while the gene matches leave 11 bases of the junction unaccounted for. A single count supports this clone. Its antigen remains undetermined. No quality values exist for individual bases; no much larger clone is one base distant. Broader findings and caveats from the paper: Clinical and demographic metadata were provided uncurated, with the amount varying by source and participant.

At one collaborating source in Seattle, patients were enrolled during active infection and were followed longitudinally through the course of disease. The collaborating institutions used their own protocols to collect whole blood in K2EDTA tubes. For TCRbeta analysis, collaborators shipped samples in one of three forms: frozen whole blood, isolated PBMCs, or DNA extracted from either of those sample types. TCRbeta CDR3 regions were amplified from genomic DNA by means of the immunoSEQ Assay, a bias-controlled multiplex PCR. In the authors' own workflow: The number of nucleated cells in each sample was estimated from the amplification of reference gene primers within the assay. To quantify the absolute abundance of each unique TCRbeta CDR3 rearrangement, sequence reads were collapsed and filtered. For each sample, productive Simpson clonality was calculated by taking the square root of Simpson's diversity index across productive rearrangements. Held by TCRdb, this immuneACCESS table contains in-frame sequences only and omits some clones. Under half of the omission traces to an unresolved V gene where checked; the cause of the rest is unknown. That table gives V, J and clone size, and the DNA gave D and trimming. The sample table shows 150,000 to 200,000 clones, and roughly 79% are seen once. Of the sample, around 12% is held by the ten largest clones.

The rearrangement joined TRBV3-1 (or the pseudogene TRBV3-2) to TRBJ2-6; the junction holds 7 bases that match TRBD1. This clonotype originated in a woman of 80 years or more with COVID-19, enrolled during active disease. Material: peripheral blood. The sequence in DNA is TGTGCCAGCAGCCAAGATATTGGGGACAGACTTTTCTCTGGGGCCAACGTCCTGACTTTC. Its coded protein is CASSQDIGDRLFSGANVLTF.